The rows below give T cell receptor beta chains drawn from one sample of a study of early T cells in non-severe SARS-CoV-2 infection. TCRdb reprocessed the 5' RACE reads via MiXCR and lists one record per CDR3 protein. The table shows approximately 22,000 distinct CDR3 sequences, with roughly 4% occurring only once. The specimen sequenced was whole blood. Every receptor here comes from an adult who was a healthcare worker with PCR-confirmed SARS-CoV-2 infection or an uninfected control (not recorded which). Each CDR3 is given with its conserved first and last residue. Each record gives: J gene, V gene, D gene, clone size, CDR3 DNA, CDR3 protein. D genes are given only for firm matches. A clone size is listed for some rows: how often the clone was seen (once, few, many), or a class if it is expanded.

TRBJ1-1 | TRBV3-1 | . | many | TGTGCCAGCAGCCTCCGGGCACCTCAATCGGGAACTGAAGCTTTCTTT | CASSLRAPQSGTEAFF
TRBJ2-7 | TRBV7-6 | . | many | TGTGCCAGCAGCTCGACTCGTGGGGCAGCCTACGAGCAGTACTTC | CASSSTRGAAYEQYF
TRBJ2-3 | TRBV7-9 | . | . | TGTGCCAGCAGCTTAATAGGGAGTGGCGCAGATACGCAGTATTTT | CASSLIGSGADTQYF
TRBJ1-4 | TRBV28 | . | many | TGTGCCAGCGGAGGGCCAGCCGAAAAACTGTTTTTT | CASGGPAEKLFF
TRBJ2-7 | TRBV19 | TRBD2 | many | TGTGCCAGTAGTATCGGACTAGCGGGCTACGAGCAGTACTTC | CASSIGLAGYEQYF
TRBJ1-5 | TRBV7-9 | TRBD1 | many | TGTGCCAGCAGCTTCTTCCGGGACAGGGTTGATCAGCCCCAGCATTTT | CASSFFRDRVDQPQHF
TRBJ2-7 | TRBV5-4 | . | few | TGTGCCAGCAGCTTGGCAGGGAATGCCTACGAGCAGTACTTC | CASSLAGNAYEQYF
TRBJ2-7 | TRBV4-3 | . | many | TGCGCCAGCAGCGAGGGCCAGGGAGCTGTCCACGAGCAGTACTTC | CASSEGQGAVHEQYF
TRBJ1-5 | TRBV7-3 | . | few | TGTGCCAGCAGCGCGACGGACAATCAGCCCCAGCATTTT | CASSATDNQPQHF
TRBJ1-2 | TRBV30 | . | many | TGTGCCTCATTCATGGGTGGCTACACCTTC | CASFMGGYTF
TRBJ2-5 | TRBV20-1 | TRBD2 | many | TGCAGTGTTTTTAGCGGGGAGACCCAGTACTTC | CSVFSGETQYF
TRBJ2-7 | TRBV5-4 | . | medium-sized | TGTGCCAGCAGCTTGGTACAGAGCGGCGAGCAGTACTTC | CASSLVQSGEQYF
TRBJ1-1 | TRBV7-2 | . | many | TGTGCCAGCAGCTTAGAAGGTCGGGTTGGCACTGAAGCTTTCTTT | CASSLEGRVGTEAFF
TRBJ1-4 | TRBV28 | TRBD1 | many | TGTGCCAGCAGTCTACCCGGCGGGACAGGGTACGAAAAACTGTTTTTT | CASSLPGGTGYEKLFF
TRBJ2-1 | TRBV19 | TRBD2 | many | TGTGCCAGTGGCGGGAGGGGAAACAATGAGCAGTTCTTC | CASGGRGNNEQFF
TRBJ2-5 | TRBV7-2 | . | many | TGTGCCAGCAGGGCGACAGTACAAGAGACCCAGTACTTC | CASRATVQETQYF
TRBJ2-5 | TRBV7-9 | . | many | TGTGCCAGCAGCCTAGGCCAAGAGACCCAGTACTTC | CASSLGQETQYF
TRBJ2-2 | TRBV2 | . | many | TGTGCCAGCAGTCTGGACCCCCCGGGGGCCGGGGAGCTGTTTTTT | CASSLDPPGAGELFF
TRBJ2-1 | TRBV11-3 | . | many | TGTGCCAGCAGCTTAGGCGGGGGCTCGGAGAATGAGCAGTTCTTC | CASSLGGGSENEQFF
TRBJ2-5 | TRBV20-1 | . | many | TGCAGTGCTAGATTAAGACACACGTACCAAGAGACCCAGTACTTC | CSARLRHTYQETQYF
TRBJ1-3 | TRBV7-8 | TRBD1 | many | TGTGCCAGCAGCAAACAGGGGAACACCATATATTTT | CASSKQGNTIYF
TRBJ2-7 | TRBV29-1 | TRBD2 | . | TGCAGCGTCCTACCGGGACTAGCGGGACGCGAGCAGTACTTC | CSVLPGLAGREQYF
TRBJ2-3 | TRBV7-2 | . | many | TGTGCCAGCAGCCCTGACTCTCTCGGAACAGATACGCAGTATTTT | CASSPDSLGTDTQYF
TRBJ1-4 | TRBV12-3/TRBV12-4 | . | few | TGTGCCAGCAGTTTAGGGGTCTGGGAAAAACTGTTTTTT | CASSLGVWEKLFF
TRBJ2-3 | TRBV20-1 | TRBD1 | many | TGCAGTGAGGTTCGACAGGGTAGGACAGATACGCAGTATTTT | CSEVRQGRTDTQYF
TRBJ2-2 | TRBV7-2 | . | many | TGTGCCAGCAGCTTAAACGGTGCCCCAGGGTACGGCGGGGAGCTGTTTTTT | CASSLNGAPGYGGELFF
TRBJ1-1 | TRBV29-1 | . | many | TGCAGCTTACGAGGACAAGGGAACACTGAAGCTTTCTTT | CSLRGQGNTEAFF
TRBJ2-2 | TRBV18 | . | many | TGTGCCAGCTCACCATGGACTACCACTTTCGCCGGGGAGCTGTTTTTT | CASSPWTTTFAGELFF
TRBJ1-1 | TRBV29-1 | . | many | TGCAGCGTTGCCCGGGCGGGGGAGTACACTGAAGCTTTCTTT | CSVARAGEYTEAFF
TRBJ2-7 | TRBV7-9 | TRBD1 | many | TGTGCCAGCAGCTGGCCTAATCTAGTGGTGACAGGGTCCTACGAGCAGTACTTC | CASSWPNLVVTGSYEQYF
TRBJ2-7 | TRBV27 | TRBD2 | few | TGTGCCAGCAGTCCAAGGACTAGCGGCAACTACGAGCAGTACTTC | CASSPRTSGNYEQYF
TRBJ1-2 | TRBV28 | TRBD1 | many | TGTGCCAGCAGTTTTCAAGATCGGGACAGCTATGGCTACACCTTC | CASSFQDRDSYGYTF
TRBJ2-7 | TRBV12-3/TRBV12-4 | . | many | TGTGCCAGCAGTTTAGCCGGGACACTAAAGGGCGAGCAGTACTTC | CASSLAGTLKGEQYF
TRBJ2-4 | TRBV28 | . | many | TGTGCCACCCAGACAGGAAACATTCAGTACTTC | CATQTGNIQYF
TRBJ1-6 | TRBV28 | . | few | TGTGCCAGCAGTGACTGGCGGGACAATTCACCCCTCCACTTT | CASSDWRDNSPLHF
TRBJ2-2 | TRBV29-1 | TRBD1 | many | TGCAGCGTTGCTACCGGGACAGGGCCGCGGGGGGAGCTGTTTTTT | CSVATGTGPRGELFF
TRBJ2-2 | TRBV20-1 | TRBD1 | . | TGCAGTGCAGACTCAGGGGGCGGCACCGGGGAGCTGTTTTTT | CSADSGGGTGELFF